This TCR beta chain was captured in a study of cytomegalovirus exposure and HLA in healthy donors. Trimming removed 9 bases at V and 6 bases at J, with 20 bases between. The CDR3 is made up of 15 amino acids. CDR1 SGHNT and CDR2 YENEEA come from the germline V gene. Sequencing used immunoSEQ multiplex PCR; TCRdb keeps in-frame clones, though not all of them. The data show some 170,000 clones, 87% seen once. The TCR sequence derives from a woman in her 30s in good health and CMV-seronegative. The sample taken for sequencing was PBMCs. This chain links TRBV11-3 with TRBJ2-2; D may be TRBD2 (5 bases). The CDR3 spells CASRAGPERSGELFF. The CDR3 DNA follows: TGTGCCAGTAGGGCGGGTCCCGAGCGTTCCGGGGAGCTGTTTTTT.